This TCR beta chain originates from a study of siplizumab effects on memory and regulatory T cells. General study points: For siplizumab cultures, the suppressive function of their proliferating Tregs was not confirmed. No more than a minor fraction of alloreactive clones could be traced back to unstimulated subsets. A major contribution to the alloresponse seemed to be made by naive T cells, which seemed more diverse than memory cells. Memory cells that were CD4+ and unstimulated gave rise to alloreactive sequences, which siplizumab significantly reduced.

Notes on this clone: The antigen is unknown.

The length of the CDR3 is 15 residues. V was cut by 3 bases and J by 0 bases, with 9 bases left in between. The V gene's germline CDR1 is SGHAT and CDR2 FQNNGV. Clones were read by immunoSEQ multiplex PCR, and TCRdb kept only the in-frame ones, dropping some. The top ten hold around 30% of the sample, which has about 72,000 clones, more than 80% seen once. This TCR was recovered from a human donor in good health. Sequences were obtained from CD8+ T cells sorted from blood. The chain joins TRBV11-2 to TRBJ2-1, with D unresolved. The CDR3 loop is CASSFGRASYNEQFF. As DNA, the CDR3 is TGTGCCAGCAGCTTCGGACGAGCCTCCTACAATGAGCAGTTCTTC.